This T cell receptor beta chain was identified during a study of blood T cell repertoires in COVID-19. Study at large: Acute and convalescent COVID-19 samples came from the United States, Italy and Spain. In each case, the material was cDNA or gDNA derived from T cells, B-cell-depleted T cells, or PBMCs.

Authors' methods: Nucleated cell counts were estimated from reference gene primer amplification. The method was immunoSEQ multiplex PCR; TCRdb's version includes in-frame clones alone and lacks a portion of them. The V and J calls and clone size are taken from that table; D and trimming were inferred from the DNA. The sample records over 85,000 clones, 85% to 90% being singletons. This clonotype was sampled from a man aged 50 or older with active or convalescent COVID-19. Material: peripheral blood.

The chain's CDR3 is CASSLSGGASRTDTQYF. The CDR3 nucleotides are TGTGCCAGCAGCCTTAGCGGGGGTGCTAGTCGCACAGATACGCAGTATTTT. The chain employs TRBV5-5 and TRBJ2-3, with 9 bases identical to TRBD2. The CDR3 totals 17 residues. The germline CDR1 and CDR2 sequences are SGHKS and YYEKEE (reference sequence). Losses at the gene ends were 4 bases for V and 1 base for J; bases not matched to a gene: 10.